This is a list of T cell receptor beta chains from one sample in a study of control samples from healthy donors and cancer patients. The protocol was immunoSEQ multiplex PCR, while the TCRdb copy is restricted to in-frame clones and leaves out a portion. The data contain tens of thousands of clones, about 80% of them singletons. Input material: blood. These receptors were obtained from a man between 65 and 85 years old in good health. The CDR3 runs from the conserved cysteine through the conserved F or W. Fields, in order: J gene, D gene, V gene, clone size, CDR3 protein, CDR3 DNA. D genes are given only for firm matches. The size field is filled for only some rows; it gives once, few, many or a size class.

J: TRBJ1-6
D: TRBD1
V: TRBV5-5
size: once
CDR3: CASSLTGTGGSVSPLHF
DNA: TGTGCCAGCAGCTTGACCGGGACAGGGGGCTCCGTATCACCCCTCCACTTT

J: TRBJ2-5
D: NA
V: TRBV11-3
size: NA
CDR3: CASSLSELETQYF
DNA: TGTGCCAGCAGCTTATCGGAGTTAGAGACCCAGTACTTC

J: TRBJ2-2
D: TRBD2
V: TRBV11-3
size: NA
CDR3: CASSPSGTGELFF
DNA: TGTGCCAGCAGCCCTAGCGGGACCGGGGAGCTGTTTTTT

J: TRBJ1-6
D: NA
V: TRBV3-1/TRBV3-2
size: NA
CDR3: CASSSTVNSPLHF
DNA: TGTGCCAGCAGCTCTACCGTGAATTCACCCCTCCACTTT

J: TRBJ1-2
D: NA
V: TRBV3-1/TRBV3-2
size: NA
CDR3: CASSQDLGFYGYTF
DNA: TGTGCCAGCAGCCAAGATCTAGGGTTCTATGGCTACACCTTC

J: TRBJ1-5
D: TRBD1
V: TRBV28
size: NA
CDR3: CASSSGTGNSNQPQHF
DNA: TGTGCCAGCAGTTCCGGGACAGGGAATAGCAATCAGCCCCAGCATTTT

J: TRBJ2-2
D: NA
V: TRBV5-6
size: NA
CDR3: CASSLLNGFNTGELFF
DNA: TGTGCCAGCAGCTTGTTAAATGGATTCAACACCGGGGAGCTGTTTTTT

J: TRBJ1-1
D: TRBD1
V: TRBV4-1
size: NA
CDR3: CASSRQGISEAFF
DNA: TGCGCCAGCAGCCGACAGGGGATCTCGGAAGCTTTCTTT

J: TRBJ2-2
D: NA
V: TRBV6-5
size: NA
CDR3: CASSYSMGNTGELFF
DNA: TGTGCCAGCAGTTACTCGATGGGCAACACCGGGGAGCTGTTTTTT

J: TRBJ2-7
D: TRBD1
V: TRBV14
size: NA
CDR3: CASSPGTDPSSYEQYF
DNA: TGTGCCAGCAGCCCCGGGACAGACCCGAGCTCCTACGAGCAGTACTTC

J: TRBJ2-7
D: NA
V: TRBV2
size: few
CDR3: CASSEAIHAVGGAPISYEQYF
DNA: TGTGCCAGCAGTGAAGCGATCCACGCGGTGGGGGGGGCTCCGATTTCCTACGAGCAGTACTTC

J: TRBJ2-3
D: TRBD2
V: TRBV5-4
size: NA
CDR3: CASSSFLAGERNTQYF
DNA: TGTGCCAGCAGCTCCTTCCTAGCGGGAGAGCGAAATACGCAGTATTTT

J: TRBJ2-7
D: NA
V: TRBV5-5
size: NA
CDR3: CASSLGQLTYEQYF
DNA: TGTGCCAGCAGCCTCGGACAGCTAACCTACGAGCAGTACTTC